Below are 6 T cell receptor beta chains sequenced from a single sample in a study of blood T cell repertoires in COVID-19. Only in-frame clones appear in the TCRdb table, and some are missing; sequencing was by immunoSEQ multiplex PCR. The sample yields 490,000 or so clones, 88% seen once. Material: PBMCs or T cells enriched from blood (not recorded which). These receptors all stem from a woman aged 55 to 70 who had recovered from COVID-19.

The rearrangement links TRBV19 to TRBJ2-1; a possible D gene is TRBD2 (7 bases). Trimming stripped 7 bases from V and 7 bases from J, with 20 bases between. The CDR3 consists of 15 residues. The germline gives CDR1 LNHDA, CDR2 SQIVND (reference sequence). The chain's CDR3 is CASKAGALGVNEQFF. The CDR3 DNA sequence: TGTGCCAGTAAGGCGGGGGCCCTGGGAGTGAATGAGCAGTTCTTC.

The table lists this clone with a count of one. The V and J genes are TRBV19 and TRBJ1-1; D is possibly TRBD1 (5 bases). Germline CDR1 LNHDA, CDR2 SQIVND (reference sequence). This CDR3 region has 14 residues. V was clipped by 6 bases and J by 2 bases, with 13 bases between them. CDR3 sequence reads: CASRWGRDNTEAFF. CDR3 in DNA: TGTGCCAGTAGATGGGGCAGGGATAACACTGAAGCTTTCTTT.

The table lists this clone with a count of one. The rearrangement uses TRBV6-5 and TRBJ1-6; TRBD1 is a possible D gene (6 bases). The CDR3 sequence is 15 residues long. CDR1 and CDR2 (germline): MNHEY, SVGAGI. The V gene lost 2 bases and the J gene lost 10 bases, with 15 bases spanning the gap. The CDR3 DNA is TGTGCCAGCAGTTACGAGACAGGCTTTGGATCACCCCTCCACTTT. This codes for CASSYETGFGSPLHF.

The chain couples TRBV5-4 to TRBJ2-7, with D possibly TRBD2 on 5 matching bases. The CDR3 is made up of 13 amino acids. Germline V gene data show CDR1 as SGHNT and CDR2 as YYREEE (reference sequence). With 3 bases removed from V and 9 bases from J, the gap between germline ends came to 16 bases. Here the CDR3 reads CASSSRKNEGQYF. CDR3 bases: TGTGCCAGCAGCTCCCGGAAAAACGAGGGGCAGTACTTC.

The chain combines TRBV7-5 with TRBJ1-6; no DNA check was done on the table's D call, TRBD1. TRBV7-5 constitutes a pseudogene. The CDR3 covers 17 residues. CDR3 bases: TGTGCCAGAAGCTCTATCCGGCCGACAGGTACAAATTCACCCCTCCACTTT. Translating it yields CARSSIRPTGTNSPLHF.

This rearrangement joins TRBV30 to TRBJ1-6, with TRBD1 matching 8 bases. J gave up 7 bases and V 7 bases, and 3 bases lay outside the gene matches. CDR3 length: 12 residues. Germline CDR1 and CDR2: GTSNPN and SVGIG (reference sequence). The CDR3 sequence: CASWTGNSPLHF. DNA for the CDR3: TGTGCCTCTTGGACAGGGAATTCACCCCTCCACTTT. Full variable domain (rest looked up from reference TRBV30 and TRBJ1-6): SQTIHQWPATLVQPVGSPLSLECTVEGTSNPNLYWYRQAAGRGLQLLFYSVGIGQISSEVPQNLSASRPQDRQFILSSKKLLLSDSGFYLCASWTGNSPLHFGNGTRLTVT.